The 8 T cell receptor beta chains below come from one sample, sequenced in a study of shared clonotypes between healthy human individuals. TCRdb's table, derived via immunoSEQ multiplex PCR, lists solely in-frame clones and lacks some. The top ten hold 0.37% of the sample, which has over 2 million clones, roughly 92% seen once. Input material: naive CD4+ T cells from PBMCs. Noted subset: CD45RA+ positively selected. The receptors here all came from a man younger than 30 in good health. Some clones in this sample may be carry-over from other donors' samples.

This chain links TRBV5-1 with TRBJ2-7; D might be TRBD1 (5 bases). Germline V CDR1 and CDR2: SGHRS, YFSETQ. V was trimmed by 4 bases and J by 6 bases, leaving 17 bases between them. The CDR3 covers 14 residues. The CDR3 nucleotides read TGCGCCAGCAGCCCGGCCGCAGGGATGCCCGAGCAGTACTTC. As protein: CASSPAAGMPEQYF.

This clone has just one count. The chain carries TRBV18 and TRBJ2-7, with 10 bases aligning to TRBD1. With 6 bases clipped from V and 4 bases from J, the junction kept 9 bases outside the gene matches. CDR3 size: 15 residues. The germline V gene encodes CDR1 KGHSH and CDR2 LQKENI. The chain's CDR3 is CASSSGTGDSYEQYF. The CDR3 nucleotides read TGTGCCAGCTCGTCCGGGACAGGGGATAGTTACGAGCAGTACTTC. The complete variable domain, with remaining parts taken from reference TRBV18 and TRBJ2-7, reads NAGVMQNPRHLVRRRGQEARLRCSPMKGHSHVYWYRQLPEEGLKFMVYLQKENIIDESGMPKERFSAEFPKEGPSILRIQQVVRGDSAAYFCASSSGTGDSYEQYFGPGTRLTVT.

The rearrangement joins TRBV18 to TRBJ1-4; a weak D match, TRBD1 (6 bases). From germline, CDR1 is KGHSH and CDR2 LQKENI. The CDR3 has 16 amino acids. V was shortened by 1 base and J by 6 bases, with 15 bases between the two germline ends. CDR3 DNA: TGTGCCAGCTCACCACTCGTCGTCAGGGGTTATGAAAAACTGTTTTTT. This gives the protein CASSPLVVRGYEKLFF. Drawing the rest from reference TRBV18 and TRBJ1-4, the complete variable domain is NAGVMQNPRHLVRRRGQEARLRCSPMKGHSHVYWYRQLPEEGLKFMVYLQKENIIDESGMPKERFSAEFPKEGPSILRIQQVVRGDSAAYFCASSPLVVRGYEKLFFGSGTQLSVL.

Written as DNA, the CDR3 is TGTGCCAGCAGCTGGGGACACCGGATAGGGGAGACCCAGTACTTC. It yields the protein CASSWGHRIGETQYF. The chain couples TRBV5-6 to TRBJ2-5; a possible D gene is TRBD1 (6 bases). Trimming cost V 3 bases and J 5 bases, with 17 bases left between them. The germline V gene encodes CDR1 SGHDT and CDR2 YYEEEE. The CDR3 runs 15 residues.

This chain uses TRBV5-4 with TRBJ2-3; tentative D call: TRBD2 (7 bases). The CDR3 covers 18 residues. In germline, CDR1 is SGHNT, CDR2 YYREEE (reference sequence). V dropped 4 bases and J dropped 2 bases, with 23 bases sitting between them. In DNA, the CDR3 is TGTGCCAGCAGCCCAACCCGAGGGGGGGAGGGGACCACAGATACGCAGTATTTT. Its translation: CASSPTRGGEGTTDTQYF.

The CDR3 protein is CASRQQGWEPQHF. The CDR3 bases are TGTGCCAGCAGGCAACAGGGCTGGGAGCCCCAGCATTTT. The chain is built from TRBV28 and TRBJ1-5; weak D call: TRBD1 (6 bases). The CDR3 totals 13 residues. V shed 6 bases and J shed 8 bases, with 14 bases lying between them. CDR1 is MDHEN and CDR2 is SYDVKM in the germline V gene. Full variable domain (remainder filled in from reference TRBV28 and TRBJ1-5): DVKVTQSSRYLVKRTGEKVFLECVQDMDHENMFWYRQDPGLGLRLIYFSYDVKMKEKGDIPEGYSVSREKKERFSLILESASTNQTSMYLCASRQQGWEPQHFGDGTRLSIL.

V is TRBV2 and J is TRBJ1-5; no clear D gene. The CDR3 spans 15 residues. Per the germline V gene, CDR1 is SNHLY and CDR2 is FYNNEI. V was pared by 5 bases and J by 6 bases, with 17 bases between. CDR3 sequence: CASSPRWPGTQPQHF. In DNA, the CDR3 is TGTGCCAGCAGTCCCAGGTGGCCCGGTACTCAGCCCCAGCATTTT.

This clone occurred a few times. The rearrangement uses TRBV5-6 and TRBJ1-5; D is ambiguous. In germline, CDR1 is SGHDT, CDR2 YYEEEE. Trimming cost V 4 bases and J 6 bases, with 8 bases left between them. CDR3 size: 12 residues. The chain's CDR3 is CASSREGQPQHF. The CDR3 DNA reads as TGTGCCAGCAGCCGGGAGGGTCAGCCCCAGCATTTT. The entire variable domain, with the rest obtained from reference TRBV5-6 and TRBJ1-5, is as follows: DAGVTQSPTHLIKTRGQQVTLRCSPKSGHDTVSWYQQALGQGPQFIFQYYEEEERQRGNFPDRFSGHQFPNYSSELNVNALLLGDSALYLCASSREGQPQHFGDGTRLSIL.